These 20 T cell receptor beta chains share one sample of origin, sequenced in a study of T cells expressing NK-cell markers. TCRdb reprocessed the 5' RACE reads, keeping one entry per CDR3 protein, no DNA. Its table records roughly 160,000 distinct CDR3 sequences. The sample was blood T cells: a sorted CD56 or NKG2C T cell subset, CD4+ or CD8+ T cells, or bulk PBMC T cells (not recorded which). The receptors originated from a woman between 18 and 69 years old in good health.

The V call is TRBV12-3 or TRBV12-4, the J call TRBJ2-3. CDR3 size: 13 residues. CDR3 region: CASSWAGHGTQYF.

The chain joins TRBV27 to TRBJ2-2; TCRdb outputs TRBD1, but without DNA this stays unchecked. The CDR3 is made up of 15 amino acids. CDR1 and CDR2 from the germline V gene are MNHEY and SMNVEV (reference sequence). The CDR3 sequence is CASNGGQGLAGELFF.

The CDR3 protein is CASSSGPGSENTQYF. The chain is built from TRBV12-3 or TRBV12-4 and TRBJ2-3; TCRdb's D call, TRBD2, is unchecked because there is no DNA. This CDR3 region has 15 residues.

The CDR3 here is CASRAGGEVYEQYF. V and J are TRBV28 and TRBJ2-7; TCRdb proposes TRBD1, but this gene call is untestable without DNA. The V gene's germline CDR1 is MDHEN and CDR2 SYDVKM. The CDR3 contains 14 residues. The entire variable domain, with the rest obtained from reference TRBV28 and TRBJ2-7, is as follows: DVKVTQSSRYLVKRTGEKVFLECVQDMDHENMFWYRQDPGLGLRLIYFSYDVKMKEKGDIPEGYSVSREKKERFSLILESASTNQTSMYLCASRAGGEVYEQYFGPGTRLTVT.

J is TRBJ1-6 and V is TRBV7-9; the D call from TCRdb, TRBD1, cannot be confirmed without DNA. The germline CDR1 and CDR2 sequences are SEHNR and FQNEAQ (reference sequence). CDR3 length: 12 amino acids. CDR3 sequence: CASSSGDSPSHF.

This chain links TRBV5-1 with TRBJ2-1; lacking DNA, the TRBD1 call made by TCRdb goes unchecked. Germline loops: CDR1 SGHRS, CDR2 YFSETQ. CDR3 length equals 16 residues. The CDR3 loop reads CASSLSGRGGYNEQFF.

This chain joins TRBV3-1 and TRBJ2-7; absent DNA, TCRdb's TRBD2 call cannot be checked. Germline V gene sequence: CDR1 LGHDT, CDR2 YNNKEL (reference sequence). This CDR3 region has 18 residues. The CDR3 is CASSPLLAGGFSDYEQYF.

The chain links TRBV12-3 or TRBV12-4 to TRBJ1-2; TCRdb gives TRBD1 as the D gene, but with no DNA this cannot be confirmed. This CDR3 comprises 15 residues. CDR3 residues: CASSLGTGDIYGYTF.

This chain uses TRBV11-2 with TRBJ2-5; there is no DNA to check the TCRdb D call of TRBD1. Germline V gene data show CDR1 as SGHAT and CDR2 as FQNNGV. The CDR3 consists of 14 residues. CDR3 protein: CASSLPGYWETQYF.

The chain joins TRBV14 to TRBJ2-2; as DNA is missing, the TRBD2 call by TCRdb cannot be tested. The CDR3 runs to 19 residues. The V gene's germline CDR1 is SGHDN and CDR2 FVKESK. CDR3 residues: CASSPQWGLAGPHTGELFF.

The CDR3 reads CASSTGPSFEQYF. V is TRBV18 and J is TRBJ2-7; TCRdb names TRBD1, which stays unverified in the absence of DNA. Germline V gene data show CDR1 as KGHSH and CDR2 as LQKENI. The CDR3 length is 13 residues. The full variable domain, completed using reference TRBV18 and TRBJ2-7, is NAGVMQNPRHLVRRRGQEARLRCSPMKGHSHVYWYRQLPEEGLKFMVYLQKENIIDESGMPKERFSAEFPKEGPSILRIQQVVRGDSAAYFCASSTGPSFEQYFGPGTRLTVT.

CDR3 residues: CASSYSWTSGSGSYNEQFF. The chain employs TRBV6-5 and TRBJ2-1; the TCRdb D gene call, TRBD2, has no DNA to confirm it. CDR3 length: 19 amino acids. Germline CDR1 is MNHEY and CDR2 is SVGAGI.

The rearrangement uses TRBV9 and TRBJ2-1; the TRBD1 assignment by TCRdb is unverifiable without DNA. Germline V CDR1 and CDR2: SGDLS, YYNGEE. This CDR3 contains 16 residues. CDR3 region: CASSPGGTLTYNEQFF.

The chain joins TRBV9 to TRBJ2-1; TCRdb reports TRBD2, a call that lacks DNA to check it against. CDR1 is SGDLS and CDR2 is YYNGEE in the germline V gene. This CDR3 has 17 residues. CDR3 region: CASSVAGGSGSRNEQFF. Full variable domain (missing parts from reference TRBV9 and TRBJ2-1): DSGVTQTPKHLITATGQRVTLRCSPRSGDLSVYWYQQSLDQGLQFLIQYYNGEERAKGNILERFSAQQFPDLHSELNLSSLELGDSALYFCASSVAGGSGSRNEQFFGPGTRLTVL.

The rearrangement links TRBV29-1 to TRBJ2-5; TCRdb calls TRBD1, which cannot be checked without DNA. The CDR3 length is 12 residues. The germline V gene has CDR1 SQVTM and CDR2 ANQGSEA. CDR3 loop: CSVLLGGETQYF.

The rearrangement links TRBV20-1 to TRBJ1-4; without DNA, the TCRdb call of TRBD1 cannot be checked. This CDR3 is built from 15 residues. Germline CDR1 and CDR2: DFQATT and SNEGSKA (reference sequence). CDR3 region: CSAREDRKLGEKLFF.

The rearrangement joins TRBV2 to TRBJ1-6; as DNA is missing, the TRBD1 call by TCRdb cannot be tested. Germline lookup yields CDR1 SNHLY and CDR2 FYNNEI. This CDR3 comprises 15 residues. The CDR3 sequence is CASRLGAQTNSPLHF.

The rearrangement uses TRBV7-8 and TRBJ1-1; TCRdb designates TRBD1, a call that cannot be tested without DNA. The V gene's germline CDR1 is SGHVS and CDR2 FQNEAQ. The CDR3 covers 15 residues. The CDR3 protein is CASSFRAIMNTEAFF.

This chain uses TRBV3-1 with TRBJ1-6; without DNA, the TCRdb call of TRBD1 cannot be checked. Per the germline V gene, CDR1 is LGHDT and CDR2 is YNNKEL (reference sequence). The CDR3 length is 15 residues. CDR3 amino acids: CASSQDPSTGASLHF. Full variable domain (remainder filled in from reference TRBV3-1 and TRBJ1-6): DTAVSQTPKYLVTQMGNDKSIKCEQNLGHDTMYWYKQDSKKFLKIMFSYNNKELIINETVPNRFSPKSPDKAHLNLHINSLELGDSAVYFCASSQDPSTGASLHFGNGTRLTVT.

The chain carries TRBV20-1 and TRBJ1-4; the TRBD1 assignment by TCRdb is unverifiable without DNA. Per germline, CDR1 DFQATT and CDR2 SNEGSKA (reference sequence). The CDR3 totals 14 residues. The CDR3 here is CSARDRTGNEKLFF.